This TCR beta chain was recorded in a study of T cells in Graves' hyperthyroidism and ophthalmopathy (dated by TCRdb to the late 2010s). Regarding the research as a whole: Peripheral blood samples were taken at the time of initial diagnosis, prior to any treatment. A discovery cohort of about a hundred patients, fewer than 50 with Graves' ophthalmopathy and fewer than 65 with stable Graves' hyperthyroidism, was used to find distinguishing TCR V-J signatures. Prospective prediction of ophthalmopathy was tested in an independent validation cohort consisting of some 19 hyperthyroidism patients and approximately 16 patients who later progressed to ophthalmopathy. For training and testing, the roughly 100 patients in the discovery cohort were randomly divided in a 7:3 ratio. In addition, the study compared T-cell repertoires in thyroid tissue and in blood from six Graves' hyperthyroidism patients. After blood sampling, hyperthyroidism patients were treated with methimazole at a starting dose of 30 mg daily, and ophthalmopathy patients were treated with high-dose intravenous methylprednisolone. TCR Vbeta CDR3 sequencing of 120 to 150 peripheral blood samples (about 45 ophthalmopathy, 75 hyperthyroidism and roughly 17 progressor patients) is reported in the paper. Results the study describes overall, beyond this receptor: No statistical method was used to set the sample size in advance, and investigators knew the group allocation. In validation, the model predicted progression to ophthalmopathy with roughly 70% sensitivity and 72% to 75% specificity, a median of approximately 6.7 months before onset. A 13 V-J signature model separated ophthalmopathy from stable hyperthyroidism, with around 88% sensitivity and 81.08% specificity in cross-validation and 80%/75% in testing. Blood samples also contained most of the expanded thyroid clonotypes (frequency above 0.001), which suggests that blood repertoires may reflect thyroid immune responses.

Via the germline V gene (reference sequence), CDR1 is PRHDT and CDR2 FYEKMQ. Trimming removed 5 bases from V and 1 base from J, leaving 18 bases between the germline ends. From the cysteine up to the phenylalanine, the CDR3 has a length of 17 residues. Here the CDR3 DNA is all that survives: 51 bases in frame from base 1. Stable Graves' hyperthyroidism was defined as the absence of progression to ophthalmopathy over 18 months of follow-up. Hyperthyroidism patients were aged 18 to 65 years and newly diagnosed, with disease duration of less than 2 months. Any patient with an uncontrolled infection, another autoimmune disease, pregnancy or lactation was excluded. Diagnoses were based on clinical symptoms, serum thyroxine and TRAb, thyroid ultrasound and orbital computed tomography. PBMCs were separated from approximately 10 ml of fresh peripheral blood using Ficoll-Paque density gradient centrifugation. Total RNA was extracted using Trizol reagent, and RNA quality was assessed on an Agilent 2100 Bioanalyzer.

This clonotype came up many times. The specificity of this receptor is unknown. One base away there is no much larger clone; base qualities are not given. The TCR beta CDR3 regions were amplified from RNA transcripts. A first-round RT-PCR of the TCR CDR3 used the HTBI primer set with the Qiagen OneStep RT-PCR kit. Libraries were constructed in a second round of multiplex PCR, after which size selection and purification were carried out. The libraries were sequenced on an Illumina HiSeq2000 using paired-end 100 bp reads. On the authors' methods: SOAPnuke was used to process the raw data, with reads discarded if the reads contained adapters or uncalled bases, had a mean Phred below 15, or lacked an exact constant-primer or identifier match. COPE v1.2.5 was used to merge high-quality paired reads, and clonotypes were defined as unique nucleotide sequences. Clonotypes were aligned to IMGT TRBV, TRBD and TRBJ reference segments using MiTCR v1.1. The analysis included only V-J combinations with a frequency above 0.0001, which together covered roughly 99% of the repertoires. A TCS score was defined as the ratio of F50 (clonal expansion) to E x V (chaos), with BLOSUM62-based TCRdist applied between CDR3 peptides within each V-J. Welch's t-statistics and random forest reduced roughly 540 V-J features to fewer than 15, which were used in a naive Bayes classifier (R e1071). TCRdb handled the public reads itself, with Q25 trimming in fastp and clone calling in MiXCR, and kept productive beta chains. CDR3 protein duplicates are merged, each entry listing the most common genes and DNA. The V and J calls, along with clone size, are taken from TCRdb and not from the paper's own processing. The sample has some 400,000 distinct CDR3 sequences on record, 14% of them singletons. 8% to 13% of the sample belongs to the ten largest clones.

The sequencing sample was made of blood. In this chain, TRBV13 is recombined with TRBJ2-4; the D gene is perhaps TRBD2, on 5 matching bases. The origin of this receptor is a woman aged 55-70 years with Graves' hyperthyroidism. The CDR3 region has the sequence CASSVSFGPGAKNIQYF. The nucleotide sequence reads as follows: TGTGCCAGCAGCGTGAGCTTTGGACCGGGGGCCAAAAACATTCAGTACTTC.